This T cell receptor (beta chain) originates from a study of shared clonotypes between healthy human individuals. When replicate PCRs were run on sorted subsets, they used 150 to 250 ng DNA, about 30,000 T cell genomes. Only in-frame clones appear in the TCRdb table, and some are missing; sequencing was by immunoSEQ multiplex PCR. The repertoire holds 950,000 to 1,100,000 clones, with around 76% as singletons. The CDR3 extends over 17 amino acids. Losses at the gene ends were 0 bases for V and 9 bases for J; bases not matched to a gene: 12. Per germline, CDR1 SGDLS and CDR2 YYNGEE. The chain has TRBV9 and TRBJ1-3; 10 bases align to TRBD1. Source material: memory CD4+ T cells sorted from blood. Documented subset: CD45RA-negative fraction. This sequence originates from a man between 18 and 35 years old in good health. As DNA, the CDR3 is TGTGCCAGCAGCGTAGTGCCCGGGACAGGGGAAAGAGGCACCATATATTTT. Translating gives CASSVVPGTGERGTIYF.